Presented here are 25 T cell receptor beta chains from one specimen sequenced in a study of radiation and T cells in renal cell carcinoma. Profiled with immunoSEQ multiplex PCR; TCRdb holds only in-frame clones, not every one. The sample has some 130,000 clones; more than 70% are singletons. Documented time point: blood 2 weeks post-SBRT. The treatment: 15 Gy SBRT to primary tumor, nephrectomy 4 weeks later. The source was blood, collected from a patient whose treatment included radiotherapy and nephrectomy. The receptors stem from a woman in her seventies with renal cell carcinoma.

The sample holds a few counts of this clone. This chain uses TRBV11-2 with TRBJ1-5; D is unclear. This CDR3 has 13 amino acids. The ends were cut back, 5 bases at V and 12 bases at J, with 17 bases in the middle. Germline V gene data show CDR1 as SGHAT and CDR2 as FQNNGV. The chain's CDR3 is CASSPWGGRHQHF. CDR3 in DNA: TGTGCCAGCAGCCCCTGGGGAGGACGGCACCAGCATTTT.

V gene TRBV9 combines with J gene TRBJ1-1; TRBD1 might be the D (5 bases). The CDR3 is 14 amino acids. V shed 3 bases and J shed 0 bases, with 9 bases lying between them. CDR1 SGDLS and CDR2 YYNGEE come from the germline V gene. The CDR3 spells CASSAQAMNTEAFF. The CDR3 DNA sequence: TGTGCCAGCAGCGCACAGGCCATGAACACTGAAGCTTTCTTT.

CDR3 sequence: CASSYFTLQGGTEAFF. For the CDR3, the DNA is TGTGCCAGCAGTTACTTCACTCTACAGGGGGGGACTGAAGCTTTCTTT. This chain uses TRBV6-5 with TRBJ1-1; 8 positions match TRBD1. The V gene end was trimmed by 1 base and the J gene end by 5 bases; junction bases not matched to a gene: 9. The germline V gene has CDR1 MNHEY and CDR2 SVGAGI. CDR3 length equals 16 residues.

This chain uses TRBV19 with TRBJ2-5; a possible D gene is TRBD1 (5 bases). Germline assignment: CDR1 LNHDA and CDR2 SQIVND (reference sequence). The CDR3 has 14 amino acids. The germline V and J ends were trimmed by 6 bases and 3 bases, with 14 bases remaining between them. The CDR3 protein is CASRKGLAKETQYF. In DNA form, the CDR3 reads TGTGCCAGTAGGAAGGGGTTGGCAAAAGAGACCCAGTACTTC.

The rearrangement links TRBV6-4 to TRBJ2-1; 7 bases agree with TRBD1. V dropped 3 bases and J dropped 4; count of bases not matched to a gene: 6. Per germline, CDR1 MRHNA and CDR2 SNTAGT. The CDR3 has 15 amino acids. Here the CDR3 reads CASSETGPPYNEQFF. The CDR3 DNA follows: TGTGCCAGCAGTGAGACAGGGCCCCCATACAATGAGCAGTTCTTC.

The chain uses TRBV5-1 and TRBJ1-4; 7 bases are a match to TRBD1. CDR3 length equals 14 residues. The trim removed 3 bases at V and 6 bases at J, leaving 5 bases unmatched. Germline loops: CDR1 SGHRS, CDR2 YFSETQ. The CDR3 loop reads CASSSRGGDEKLFF. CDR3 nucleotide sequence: TGCGCCAGCAGCTCCAGGGGGGGGGATGAAAAACTGTTTTTT. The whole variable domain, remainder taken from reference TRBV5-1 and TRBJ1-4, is KAGVTQTPRYLIKTRGQQVTLSCSPISGHRSVSWYQQTPGQGLQFLFEYFSETQRNKGNFPGRFSGRQFSNSRSEMNVSTLELGDSALYLCASSSRGGDEKLFFGSGTQLSVL.

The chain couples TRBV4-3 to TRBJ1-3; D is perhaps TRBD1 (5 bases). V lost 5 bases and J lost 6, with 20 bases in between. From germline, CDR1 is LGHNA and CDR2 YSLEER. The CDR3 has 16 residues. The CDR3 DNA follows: TGCGCCAGCAGCTATTCTGTGGGGGAAAATGCAAACACCATATATTTT. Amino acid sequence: CASSYSVGENANTIYF.

CDR3 residues: CASSDLPEAASRGTRSYEQYF. CDR3 sequence (DNA): TGTGCCAGCAGTGACCTCCCGGAGGCGGCGAGCAGGGGAACGCGCTCCTACGAGCAGTACTTC. The genes are TRBV6-4 and TRBJ2-7; D possibly corresponds to TRBD1 (6 bases). This CDR3 has 21 amino acids. CDR1 and CDR2 (germline): MRHNA, SNTAGT. V was clipped by 2 bases and J by 0 bases, with 29 bases between them.

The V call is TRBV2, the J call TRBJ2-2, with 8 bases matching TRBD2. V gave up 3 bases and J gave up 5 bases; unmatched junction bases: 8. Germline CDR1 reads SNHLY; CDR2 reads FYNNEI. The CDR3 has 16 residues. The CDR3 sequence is CASSEDRTSNTGELFF. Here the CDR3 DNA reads TGTGCCAGCAGTGAGGATCGGACTAGCAATACCGGGGAGCTGTTTTTT.

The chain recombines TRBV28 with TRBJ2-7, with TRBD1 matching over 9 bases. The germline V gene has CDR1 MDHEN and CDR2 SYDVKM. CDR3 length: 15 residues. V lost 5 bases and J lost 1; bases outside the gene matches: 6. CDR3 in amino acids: CASSRGDRDSYEQYF. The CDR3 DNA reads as TGTGCCAGCAGTCGCGGGGACAGGGATTCCTACGAGCAGTACTTC.

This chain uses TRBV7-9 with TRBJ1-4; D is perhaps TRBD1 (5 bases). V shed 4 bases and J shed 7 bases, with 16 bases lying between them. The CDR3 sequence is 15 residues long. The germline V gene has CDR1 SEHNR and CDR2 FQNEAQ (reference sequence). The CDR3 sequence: CASSYEPGSSEKLFF. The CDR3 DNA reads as TGTGCCAGCAGCTACGAACCAGGGTCGAGTGAAAAACTGTTTTTT.

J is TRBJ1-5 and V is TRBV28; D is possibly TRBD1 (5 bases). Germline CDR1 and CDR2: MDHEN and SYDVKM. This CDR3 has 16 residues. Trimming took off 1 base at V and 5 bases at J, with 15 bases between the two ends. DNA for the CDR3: TGTGCCAGCAGTTTATTACGTGGGGGGAGGTATCAGCCCCAGCATTTT. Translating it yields CASSLLRGGRYQPQHF.

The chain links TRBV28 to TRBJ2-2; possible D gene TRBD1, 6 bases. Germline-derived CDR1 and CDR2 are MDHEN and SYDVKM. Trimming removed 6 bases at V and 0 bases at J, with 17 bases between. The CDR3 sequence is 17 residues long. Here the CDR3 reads CASSSDWGQANTGELFF. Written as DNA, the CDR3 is TGTGCCAGCAGCTCGGACTGGGGACAAGCGAACACCGGGGAGCTGTTTTTT.

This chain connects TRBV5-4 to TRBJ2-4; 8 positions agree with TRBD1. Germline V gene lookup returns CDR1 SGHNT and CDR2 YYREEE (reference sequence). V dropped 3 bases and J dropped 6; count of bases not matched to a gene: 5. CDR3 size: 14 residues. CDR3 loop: CASSSPGGGNIQYF. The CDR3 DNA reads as TGTGCCAGCAGCTCCCCAGGGGGCGGAAACATTCAGTACTTC. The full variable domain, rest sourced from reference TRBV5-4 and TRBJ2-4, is ETGVTQSPTHLIKTRGQQVTLRCSSQSGHNTVSWYQQALGQGPQFIFQYYREEENGRGNFPPRFSGLQFPNYSSELNVNALELDDSALYLCASSSPGGGNIQYFGAGTRLSVL.

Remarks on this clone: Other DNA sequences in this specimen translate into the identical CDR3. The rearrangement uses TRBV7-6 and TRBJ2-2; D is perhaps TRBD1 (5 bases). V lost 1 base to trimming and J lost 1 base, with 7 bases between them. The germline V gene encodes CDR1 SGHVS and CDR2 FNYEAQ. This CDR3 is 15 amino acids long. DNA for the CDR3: TGTGCCAGCAGCTTAGGGCAGGGGAACACCGGGGAGCTGTTTTTT. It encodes CASSLGQGNTGELFF.

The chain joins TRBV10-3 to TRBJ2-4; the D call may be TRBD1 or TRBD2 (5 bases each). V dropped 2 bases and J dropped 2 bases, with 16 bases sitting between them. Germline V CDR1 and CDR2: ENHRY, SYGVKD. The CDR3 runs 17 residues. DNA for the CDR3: TGTGCCATCAGTGAGGAGGGTGGGGGTTGGACCAAAAACATTCAGTACTTC. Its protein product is CAISEEGGGWTKNIQYF.

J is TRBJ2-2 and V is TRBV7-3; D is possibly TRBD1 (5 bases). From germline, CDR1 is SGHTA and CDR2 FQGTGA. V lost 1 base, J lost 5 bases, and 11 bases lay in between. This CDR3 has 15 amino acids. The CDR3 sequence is CASSLRQSRTGELFF. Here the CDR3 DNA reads TGTGCCAGCAGCTTAAGACAGTCGAGGACCGGGGAGCTGTTTTTT.

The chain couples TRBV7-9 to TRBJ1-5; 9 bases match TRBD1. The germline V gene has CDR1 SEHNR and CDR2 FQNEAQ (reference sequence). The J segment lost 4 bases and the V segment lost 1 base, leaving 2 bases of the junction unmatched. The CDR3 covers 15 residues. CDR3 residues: CASSLDGTGNQPQHF. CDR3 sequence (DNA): TGTGCCAGCAGCTTAGACGGGACAGGGAATCAGCCCCAGCATTTT.

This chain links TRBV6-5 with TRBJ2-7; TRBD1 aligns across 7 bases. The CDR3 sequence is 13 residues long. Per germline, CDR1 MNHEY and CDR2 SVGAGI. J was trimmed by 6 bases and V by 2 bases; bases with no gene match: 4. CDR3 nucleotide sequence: TGTGCCAGCAGTTACGGGACAGACGGCGAGCAGTACTTC. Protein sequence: CASSYGTDGEQYF.

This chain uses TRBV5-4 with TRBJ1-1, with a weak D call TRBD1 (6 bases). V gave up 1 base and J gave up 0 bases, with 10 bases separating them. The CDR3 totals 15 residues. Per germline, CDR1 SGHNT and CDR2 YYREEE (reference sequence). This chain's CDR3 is CASSLQTGLNTEAFF. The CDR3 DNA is TGTGCCAGCAGCTTGCAGACAGGATTGAACACTGAAGCTTTCTTT. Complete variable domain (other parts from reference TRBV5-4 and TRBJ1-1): ETGVTQSPTHLIKTRGQQVTLRCSSQSGHNTVSWYQQALGQGPQFIFQYYREEENGRGNFPPRFSGLQFPNYSSELNVNALELDDSALYLCASSLQTGLNTEAFFGQGTRLTVV.

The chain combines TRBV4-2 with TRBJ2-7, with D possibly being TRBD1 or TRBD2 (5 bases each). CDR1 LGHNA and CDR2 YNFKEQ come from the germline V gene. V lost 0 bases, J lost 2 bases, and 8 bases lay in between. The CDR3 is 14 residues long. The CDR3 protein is CASSQDLGPYEQYF. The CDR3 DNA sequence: TGTGCCAGCAGCCAAGATCTGGGACCCTACGAGCAGTACTTC.

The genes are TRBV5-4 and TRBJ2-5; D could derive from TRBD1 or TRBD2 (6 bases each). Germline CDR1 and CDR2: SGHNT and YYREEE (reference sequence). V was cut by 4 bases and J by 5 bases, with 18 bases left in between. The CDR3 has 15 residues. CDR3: CASSLPGAAEETQYF. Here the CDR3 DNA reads TGTGCCAGCAGCCTTCCGGGGGCAGCGGAGGAGACCCAGTACTTC.

This CDR3 is CASSTPDSNEKLFF. CDR3 DNA sequence: TGTGCCAGCAGCACGCCGGACAGTAATGAAAAACTGTTTTTT. The rearrangement uses TRBV5-4 and TRBJ1-4, with a possible D match to TRBD1 (6 bases). Germline V gives CDR1 SGHNT, CDR2 YYREEE (reference sequence). The CDR3 runs 14 residues. V was cut by 4 bases and J by 4 bases, with 11 bases left in between.

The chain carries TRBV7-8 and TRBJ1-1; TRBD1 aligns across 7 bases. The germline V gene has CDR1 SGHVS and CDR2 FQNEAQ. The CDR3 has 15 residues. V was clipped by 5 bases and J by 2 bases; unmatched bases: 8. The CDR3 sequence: CASSGHRGLNTEAFF. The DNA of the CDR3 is TGTGCCAGCAGCGGACACAGGGGCCTAAACACTGAAGCTTTCTTT.

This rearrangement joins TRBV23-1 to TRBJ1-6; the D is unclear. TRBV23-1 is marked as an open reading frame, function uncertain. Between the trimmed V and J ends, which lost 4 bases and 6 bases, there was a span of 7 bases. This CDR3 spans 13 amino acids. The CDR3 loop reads CASSPRGNSPLHF. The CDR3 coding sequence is TGCGCCAGCAGTCCGCGGGGTAATTCACCCCTCCACTTT.